This T cell receptor beta chain was recorded in a study of blood T cell repertoires in COVID-19. On the study more broadly: T cells, B-cell-depleted T cells, or PBMCs provided the cDNA or gDNA that served as material.

The CDR3 extends over 15 amino acids. CDR1 and CDR2 from the germline V gene are KGHDR and SFDVKD. Trimming stripped 12 bases from V and 0 bases from J, with 17 bases between. Authors' analysis steps: It was from reference gene primer amplification that nucleated cell counts were estimated. Libraries were prepared by immunoSEQ multiplex PCR; TCRdb keeps only in-frame clonotypes and omits some of them. V and J calls and clone size are those listed in that table; D and trimming were worked out from the DNA. The sample lists 250,000 to 300,000 clones; over 75% were seen once. Sequenced input: peripheral blood. The rearrangement links TRBV24-1 to TRBJ1-3; perhaps TRBD1 as D (6 bases). The clonotype comes from a man between 50 and 59 years old with active or convalescent COVID-19. This CDR3 is CAAWDTEISGNTIYF. In DNA form, the CDR3 reads TGTGCCGCGTGGGACACAGAGATCTCTGGAAACACCATATATTTT.